This T cell receptor (beta chain) was observed in a study of human T cells and chemical hapten exposure. Ten or more counts support this clonotype. Via MiXCR, TCRdb re-called the RACE reads, giving one row per CDR3 protein. Here the sample spans a few hundred thousand distinct CDR3 sequences, about 6% being singletons. Stated time point: patch test 2, 6 weeks after DPC sensitization. Described treatment: therapeutic diphenylcyclopropenone sensitization with weekly scalp DPC. CDR1 and CDR2 (germline): SGHRS, YFSETQ. The CDR3 loop spans 15 amino acids. V shed 4 bases and J shed 5 bases, with 18 bases lying between them.

The chain carries TRBV5-1 and TRBJ1-1; no firm D call. The sequence was collected from a woman younger than 30 with alopecia areata. Some clones in this sample may be carry-over from other donors' samples. Specimen: whole blood, collected in connection with sensitization to the hapten diphenylcyclopropenone (DPC). CDR3 loop: CASSLDRVPRTEAFF. As DNA, the CDR3 is TGCGCCAGCAGCCTCGACCGGGTCCCAAGGACTGAAGCTTTCTTT. The variable domain in full, completed from reference TRBV5-1 and TRBJ1-1, reads KAGVTQTPRYLIKTRGQQVTLSCSPISGHRSVSWYQQTPGQGLQFLFEYFSETQRNKGNFPGRFSGRQFSNSRSEMNVSTLELGDSALYLCASSLDRVPRTEAFFGQGTRLTVV.